One sample yielded the 20 T cell receptor beta chains listed below, sequenced in a study of cytomegalovirus exposure and HLA in healthy donors. PCR employed 60 Vbeta and 13 Jbeta primers. Sequenced by immunoSEQ multiplex PCR; TCRdb stores in-frame clones only, minus some. Found here are about 120,000 clones, over 60% of them singletons; the top ten hold 1.2%. The sequenced sample consisted of PBMCs. Every receptor here comes from a female donor in good health and CMV-seronegative.

This clone was seen only a few times. The rearrangement joins TRBV5-1 to TRBJ1-1; the D gene is possibly TRBD1 (6 bases). V gave up 0 bases and J gave up 6 bases, with 24 bases separating them. The CDR3 totals 18 residues. Per the germline V gene, CDR1 is SGHRS and CDR2 is YFSETQ. CDR3 loop: CASSLVRGRTSRVAEAFF. The CDR3 DNA sequence: TGCGCCAGCAGCTTGGTCAGGGGACGAACCTCTCGAGTGGCTGAAGCTTTCTTT.

This rearrangement joins TRBV7-8 to TRBJ1-5, with 8 bases lining up with TRBD1. J lost 2 bases, V lost 7 bases, and 10 bases had no gene match. CDR3 length: 16 residues. The germline V gene has CDR1 SGHVS and CDR2 FQNEAQ. The DNA for the CDR3 is TGTGCCAGCATGCAGGGGGCCCATGGGGGCAATCAGCCCCAGCATTTT. Translating it yields CASMQGAHGGNQPQHF.

The V gene is TRBV18, the J gene TRBJ1-1, with D uncertain. Germline loops: CDR1 KGHSH, CDR2 LQKENI. CDR3 length: 13 amino acids. Trimming left V 3 bases short and J 8 bases short, with 13 bases between. The CDR3 sequence: CASSPWPEREAFF. The CDR3 nucleotides read TGTGCCAGCTCACCTTGGCCTGAGAGGGAAGCTTTCTTT.

The rearrangement links TRBV27 to TRBJ2-2, with D perhaps matching TRBD2 (5 bases). CDR3 size: 14 residues. Germline lookup yields CDR1 MNHEY and CDR2 SMNVEV (reference sequence). V was clipped by 3 bases and J by 7 bases, with 12 bases between them. CDR3 in amino acids: CASSFLGRDGELFF. The CDR3 DNA follows: TGTGCCAGCAGTTTTTTGGGGAGAGACGGGGAGCTGTTTTTT.

The V call is TRBV19, the J call TRBJ1-5; TRBD1 matches at 8 bases. Losses at the gene ends were 5 bases for V and 6 bases for J; bases not matched to a gene: 9. The CDR3 spans 15 residues. CDR1 is LNHDA and CDR2 is SQIVND in the germline V gene (reference sequence). CDR3 nucleotide sequence: TGTGCCAGTAGTTTTAGGACAGGGCATCGTCAGCCCCAGCATTTT. Protein product: CASSFRTGHRQPQHF.

CDR3 DNA sequence: TGTGCCAGCAGCGCCCAAGTACTAGCGGGAGTGGGTGAGCAGTTCTTC. Translation: CASSAQVLAGVGEQFF. This chain links TRBV7-6 with TRBJ2-1; 11 positions agree with TRBD2. V lost 5 bases to trimming and J lost 9 bases; unmatched junction nucleotides: 12. Germline-derived CDR1 and CDR2 are SGHVS and FNYEAQ. CDR3 length: 16 amino acids.

This clone was seen more than once but under ten times. The chain employs TRBV27 and TRBJ2-5; TRBD2 agrees at 15 bases. The CDR3 extends over 19 amino acids. CDR1 and CDR2 from the germline V gene are MNHEY and SMNVEV (reference sequence). The trim removed 0 bases at V and 0 bases at J, leaving 5 bases unmatched. CDR3 coding DNA: TGTGCCAGCAGTTTATCCGTTGGGACTAGCGGGAGGAACCAAGAGACCCAGTACTTC. Residues: CASSLSVGTSGRNQETQYF.

The chain combines TRBV5-6 with TRBJ2-7; no clear D. This CDR3 is 11 amino acids long. V lost 4 bases and J lost 3, with 5 bases in between. In germline, CDR1 is SGHDT, CDR2 YYEEEE. The CDR3 coding sequence is TGTGCCAGCAGCCAGTTCTACGAGCAGTACTTC. It yields the protein CASSQFYEQYF.

The sample holds a few counts of this clone. The chain carries TRBV2 and TRBJ1-5; 7 bases fit TRBD1. CDR1 is SNHLY, CDR2 FYNNEI, per germline. The ends lost 7 bases at V and 9 bases at J; junction bases unmatched: 12. The CDR3 is made up of 14 amino acids. The CDR3 sequence: CASTGDSRVSPQHF. The CDR3 DNA is TGTGCCAGCACTGGGGACAGCCGGGTATCGCCCCAGCATTTT. The full variable domain, its missing parts supplied by reference TRBV2 and TRBJ1-5, is EPEVTQTPSHQVTQMGQEVILRCVPISNHLYFYWYRQILGQKVEFLVSFYNNEISEKSEIFDDQFSVERPDGSNFTLKIRSTKLEDSAMYFCASTGDSRVSPQHFGDGTRLSIL.

CDR3 nucleotides: TGTGCCAGTACCTCCGGAGGGACTAGCAGCCAAAACATTCAGTACTTC. It is translated as CASTSGGTSSQNIQYF. V is TRBV19 and J is TRBJ2-4; 9 nucleotides agree with TRBD2. Per germline, CDR1 LNHDA and CDR2 SQIVND (reference sequence). V gave up 7 bases and J gave up 5 bases; unmatched junction bases: 12. There are 16 residues in the CDR3.

The rearrangement links TRBV28 to TRBJ1-6; 8 bases match TRBD1. Germline CDR1 and CDR2: MDHEN and SYDVKM. V was clipped by 4 bases and J by 3 bases; unmatched bases: 14. The CDR3 loop spans 19 amino acids. CDR3 nucleotide sequence: TGTGCCAGCAGTTCAAGACGACAGGGGTGGGGGAGCTATAATTCACCCCTCCACTTT. Its protein is CASSSRRQGWGSYNSPLHF.

The chain joins TRBV18 to TRBJ1-4; 10 nucleotides agree with TRBD1. The CDR3 consists of 15 residues. The trim removed 2 bases at V and 8 bases at J, leaving 5 bases unmatched. From germline, CDR1 is KGHSH and CDR2 LQKENI. CDR3 sequence (DNA): TGTGCCAGCTCACCAGGACAGGGGGGAATGGAAAAACTGTTTTTT. It translates to CASSPGQGGMEKLFF.

The gene calls are TRBV14 and TRBJ1-3; possible D gene TRBD1, 6 bases. CDR1 and CDR2 (germline): SGHDN, FVKESK. The ends were cut back, 1 base at V and 2 bases at J, with 12 bases in the middle. The CDR3 is 16 residues long. CDR3 nucleotide sequence: TGTGCCAGCAGCCAAGCCGGGGGGCTGCCTGGAAACACCATATATTTT. Its protein is CASSQAGGLPGNTIYF.

The sample holds a few counts of this clone. V and J are TRBV7-9 and TRBJ2-3, with 7 bases identical to TRBD2. J gave up 0 bases and V 7 bases, and 10 bases lay outside the gene matches. The CDR3 totals 16 residues. Germline V gene sequence: CDR1 SEHNR, CDR2 FQNEAQ (reference sequence). The CDR3 reads CASTPGGSLSTDTQYF. CDR3 nucleotide sequence: TGTGCCAGCACCCCCGGGGGGAGTCTAAGCACAGATACGCAGTATTTT.

This clone was seen only once. The chain is built from TRBV7-9 and TRBJ2-1; no reliable D call. Trimming cost V 7 bases and J 0 bases, with 10 bases left between them. The CDR3 extends over 14 amino acids. Germline assignment: CDR1 SEHNR and CDR2 FQNEAQ (reference sequence). The CDR3 sequence is CASIHRDSYNEQFF. The CDR3 DNA reads as TGTGCCAGCATCCATCGCGACTCCTACAATGAGCAGTTCTTC.

V and J are TRBV25-1 and TRBJ1-1, with D perhaps matching TRBD1 (5 bases). The length of the CDR3 is 13 residues. The germline V and J ends were trimmed by 3 bases and 11 bases, with 16 bases remaining between them. Germline V gene data show CDR1 as MGHDK and CDR2 as SYGVNS. The CDR3 sequence: CASSETPASGAFF. CDR3 nucleotides: TGTGCCAGCAGTGAGACGCCTGCCTCAGGGGCTTTCTTT.

There are a few counts of this clone. The rearrangement joins TRBV9 to TRBJ2-7, with 11 bases fitting TRBD2. CDR3 length: 17 amino acids. Germline V gene sequence: CDR1 SGDLS, CDR2 YYNGEE. V lost 4 bases and J lost 2; bases outside the gene matches: 11. DNA of the CDR3: TGTGCCAGCAGCCCCCAAGTGGGACTAGCGGAGGCCTACGAGCAGTACTTC. Amino acid sequence: CASSPQVGLAEAYEQYF.

This clone appeared a few times. This sequence joins TRBV27 and TRBJ1-5; TRBD1 matches 8 bases. CDR3 length: 16 amino acids. The V and J ends lost 4 bases and 1 base, in that order; junction bases with no gene match: 6. In germline, CDR1 is MNHEY, CDR2 SMNVEV (reference sequence). Here the CDR3 reads CASSSSQGGSNQPQHF. CDR3 DNA sequence: TGTGCCAGCAGTTCATCACAGGGGGGGAGCAATCAGCCCCAGCATTTT.

This clone has only a few counts. The gene calls are TRBV5-1 and TRBJ2-7; TRBD2 might be the D (5 bases). Germline V gene sequence: CDR1 SGHRS, CDR2 YFSETQ. The CDR3 length is 17 residues. The V and J ends lost 0 bases and 5 bases respectively, with 21 bases between them. The CDR3 nucleotides read TGCGCCAGCAGCTTGGCCAAATCGAGCGGCCCTACCAACGAGCAGTACTTC. Encoded protein: CASSLAKSSGPTNEQYF.

The V call is TRBV18, the J call TRBJ1-4; 7 nucleotides agree with TRBD1. Germline assignment: CDR1 KGHSH and CDR2 LQKENI. This CDR3 comprises 15 residues. J gave up 0 bases and V 6 bases, and 4 bases lay outside the gene matches. DNA of the CDR3: TGTGCCAGCTCTAGGGACAGCCCAACTAATGAAAAACTGTTTTTT. This codes for CASSRDSPTNEKLFF.